The rows below give T cell receptor beta chains drawn from one sample of a study of blood T cell repertoires in COVID-19. Sequenced by immunoSEQ multiplex PCR; TCRdb stores in-frame clones only, minus some. The table lists about 73,000 clones, roughly 84% of them singletons, with 2.5% to 3% in the top ten. The sequenced sample consisted of peripheral blood. The receptors shown here come from an elderly man with active or convalescent COVID-19. Each CDR3 is given with its conserved first and last residue. D genes are given only for firm matches. Some rows have no size entry. The others give once, few or many, or a class for an expanded clone.

d_call j_call clone_size v_call cdr3_nt cdr3_aa
- TRBJ2-7 - TRBV6-2/TRBV6-3 TGTGCCAGCAGTCAAACTCTAATAAGGTACTTC CASSQTLIRYF
- TRBJ1-4 - TRBV12-1 TGTGCCAGCAGCCCTAGACAGGGGGGTGAAAAACTGTTTTTT CASSPRQGGEKLFF
TRBD1 TRBJ2-5 - TRBV10-3 TGTGCCATCAGTGAGGGCAGGGGGCGTATCGAGACCCAGTACTTC CAISEGRGRIETQYF
- TRBJ1-2 - TRBV28 TGTGCCAGCAGTTTAAACCAGGAAGGTTCTAACTATGGCTACACCTTC CASSLNQEGSNYGYTF
- TRBJ1-4 - TRBV6-5 TGTGCCAGCAGTTACTCTTTCTCCAGGGAAAATGAAAAACTGTTTTTT CASSYSFSRENEKLFF
TRBD2 TRBJ2-1 - TRBV7-2 TGTGCCAGCAGCTTTAGAGGACTAGTCCGGAATGAGCAGTTCTTC CASSFRGLVRNEQFF
TRBD1 TRBJ2-6 - TRBV7-6 TGTGCCAGCAGCTCTACAGGGGCGCGGATTTCTGGGGCCAACGTCCTGACTTTC CASSSTGARISGANVLTF
TRBD1 TRBJ1-3 - TRBV10-3 TGTGCCATCACTGGGACAGCATCTGGAAACACCATATATTTT CAITGTASGNTIYF
- TRBJ2-7 once TRBV5-6 TGTGCCAGCAGCTTGGGGAGGCTCTCCTACGAGCAGTACTTC CASSLGRLSYEQYF
- TRBJ2-2 - TRBV6-2/TRBV6-3 TGTGCCAGCAGTTACTCGCAGGGTACCACCGGGGAGCTGTTTTTT CASSYSQGTTGELFF
TRBD2 TRBJ2-5 - TRBV4-1 TGCGCCAGCAGCCAAGGGGCGGGAGGCTCAGAGACCCAGTACTTC CASSQGAGGSETQYF
TRBD1 TRBJ2-7 - TRBV6-5 TGTGCCAGCAGTTCCGGGACAGGGGGCCCCTACGAGCAGTACTTC CASSSGTGGPYEQYF
- TRBJ1-5 - TRBV4-1 TGCGCCAGCAGCCAAGTCCATAGCAATCAGCCCCAGCATTTT CASSQVHSNQPQHF
- TRBJ1-2 - TRBV5-1 TGCGCCAGCAGCTTGGAACAGACGTTTAATGGCTACACCTTC CASSLEQTFNGYTF
TRBD1 TRBJ1-6 - TRBV4-1 TGCGCCAGCAGCCAAGATCCGATGACCGGGACAGGGAGGGCCTCCTATAATTCACCCCTCCACTTT CASSQDPMTGTGRASYNSPLHF
TRBD2 TRBJ2-7 - TRBV11-3 TGTGCCAGCAGCCTCCGCTGGACTAGCGGAAACTCCTACGAGCAGTACTTC CASSLRWTSGNSYEQYF
- TRBJ2-3 - TRBV6-5 TGTGCCAGCAGACACGATAGCACAGATACGCAGTATTTT CASRHDSTDTQYF
- TRBJ2-7 - TRBV15 TGTGCCACCAGCAGAGAGGCCCCCCTGGAGCAGTACTTC CATSREAPLEQYF
TRBD1 TRBJ1-2 once TRBV28 TGTGCCAGCAGCCCAGTGGTGGCAGGGGGCTTGGACTATGGCTACACCTTC CASSPVVAGGLDYGYTF
- TRBJ2-5 - TRBV6-2/TRBV6-3 TGTGCCAGCAGTTACCGTAAAGAGACCCAGTACTTC CASSYRKETQYF
- TRBJ1-5 once TRBV6-5 TGTGCCAGCAGCAGGGTTAGCGGTCAGCCCCAGCATTTT CASSRVSGQPQHF
- TRBJ1-2 - TRBV30 TGTGCCTGGAGTGTATCCCATGAGTTTGGCTACACCTTC CAWSVSHEFGYTF
- TRBJ1-2 - TRBV10-3 TGTGCCATCAGCGGACGACAGGACTATGGCTACACCTTC CAISGRQDYGYTF
- TRBJ1-4 once TRBV25-1 TGTGCCAGCACGAGGTCGATAGAGGGGGTTGAAAAACTGTTTTTT CASTRSIEGVEKLFF
- TRBJ1-1 - TRBV5-1 TGCGCCAGCAGCCCCGGTATACAGGGAGGGACTGAAGCTTTCTTT CASSPGIQGGTEAFF
TRBD2 TRBJ2-5 - TRBV11-2 TGTGCCAGCAGCTCCGGGGGGGAGACCCAGTACTTC CASSSGGETQYF
TRBD1 TRBJ1-2 once TRBV6-5 TGTGCCAGCAACAGACAGGGGGGTGGCTACACCTTC CASNRQGGGYTF
TRBD2 TRBJ2-3 - TRBV11-2 TGTGCCAGCAGCCAAGCAAGCGGGAGGGGGGGTACGCAGTATTTT CASSQASGRGGTQYF
- TRBJ2-1 once TRBV7-9 TGTGCCAGCAGCCAACCAGGGTACTCCTACAATGAGCAGTTCTTC CASSQPGYSYNEQFF
- TRBJ1-6 - TRBV13 TGTGCCAGCAGCTCTCTCCGAGATTCACCCCTCCACTTT CASSSLRDSPLHF
- TRBJ2-1 - TRBV15 TGTGCCACCAGCAGAGTTTCGCTAGCGAATGAGCAGTTCTTC CATSRVSLANEQFF
TRBD1 TRBJ2-7 few TRBV6-1 TGTGCCAGCAGTGAGGAGGACAGGGACCACGAGCAGTACTTC CASSEEDRDHEQYF
- TRBJ2-1 - TRBV27 TGTGCCAGCAGTTTGAACGCGGTCAGCTCCTACAATGAGCAGTTCTTC CASSLNAVSSYNEQFF
TRBD1 TRBJ1-1 - TRBV7-2 TGTGCCAGCAGCTTCACAGGGGTGGCTGAAGCTTTCTTT CASSFTGVAEAFF
TRBD1 TRBJ1-2 - TRBV19 TGTGCCAGTACCCCGGGACAGGGGGAAAGCTATGGCTACACCTTC CASTPGQGESYGYTF
TRBD2 TRBJ2-7 - TRBV5-4 TGTGCCAGCAGCCGGGGACTAGCGGGAGGGCCGGGGGAGCAGTACTTC CASSRGLAGGPGEQYF
- TRBJ1-2 - TRBV6-1 TGTGCCAGCAGTGAAGCGGTCTTAAGAGAATACTATGGCTACACCTTC CASSEAVLREYYGYTF
- TRBJ2-1 - TRBV10-3 TGTGCCATCAGTGAGTCGAAGAGTTTTCGGTTCTTC CAISESKSFRFF
- TRBJ1-6 once TRBV4-1 TGCGCCAGCAGCCAAGATTCAAGGACGGGATTACATTCACCCCTCCACTTT CASSQDSRTGLHSPLHF
- TRBJ2-2 - TRBV27 - CASSLFLSSGRAGGTGELFF
TRBD1 TRBJ2-5 - TRBV19 TGTGCCAGTAGTAAGGGTCTGATTGGGACAGGGGGAAGGTTAGAGACCCAGTACTTC CASSKGLIGTGGRLETQYF
- TRBJ1-4 - TRBV15 TGTGCCACCAGCAGAGATCTGACAGATAATGAAAAACTGTTTTTT CATSRDLTDNEKLFF
- TRBJ2-3 once TRBV5-1 TGCGCCAGCAGCCCAGGACAGAACCCCACAGATACGCAGTATTTT CASSPGQNPTDTQYF
TRBD2 TRBJ2-3 - TRBV5-1 TGCGCCAGCAGCTTGTCGCTAGCGGGGGCGATGCAGTATTTT CASSLSLAGAMQYF
TRBD2 TRBJ2-7 - TRBV3-1/TRBV3-2 TGTGCCAGCAGCCTAGCGGGAGGGCCCAACGAGCAGTACTTC CASSLAGGPNEQYF
- TRBJ1-5 few TRBV28 TGTGCCAGCAGTTTAGCAGGGTTGGATCAGCCCCAGCATTTT CASSLAGLDQPQHF
- TRBJ2-1 - TRBV28 TGTGCCAGCAGTTTATGGGGACTCGACTACAATGAGCAGTTCTTC CASSLWGLDYNEQFF
- TRBJ2-5 - TRBV6-2/TRBV6-3 TGTGCCAGCAGCCAAGAGTACCAAGAGACCCAGTACTTC CASSQEYQETQYF
- TRBJ2-3 - TRBV7-9 TGTGCCAGCAGCTTTACCGACATCCTCACAGATACGCAGTATTTT CASSFTDILTDTQYF
TRBD1 TRBJ1-6 - TRBV9 TGTGCCAGCAGCCCTCCGGGACAGGGAAGATCACCCCTCCACTTT CASSPPGQGRSPLHF
TRBD2 TRBJ2-1 - TRBV2 TGTGCCAGCAGTGAAGGTCTGGGGGGAGGGTCTTACAATGAGCAGTTCTTC CASSEGLGGGSYNEQFF